This T cell receptor (beta chain) was sequenced in a study of identifying expanded T cells in peripheral blood. Collection occurred without any documented infections or immune events in donors. Data came from immunoSEQ multiplex PCR; TCRdb stores just in-frame clones and leaves some out. This sample yields about 82,000 clones, of which roughly 90% are seen a single time; roughly 7% belongs to the top ten. This CDR3 contains 15 residues. Germline trimming cut 6 bases from V and 3 bases from J; bases unmatched to any gene: 6. Germline V gene lookup returns CDR1 SNHLY and CDR2 FYNNEI. This rearrangement joins TRBV2 to TRBJ1-3; 9 bases line up with TRBD1. This receptor was obtained from a person between 18 and 70 years old in good health. The specimen sequenced was blood. The CDR3 DNA reads as TGTGCCAGCAGGGGGGACAGGGCTGGTGGAAACACCATATATTTT. Encoded protein: CASRGDRAGGNTIYF.